Below, 24 T cell receptor beta chains from the same sample are listed, as sequenced in a study of T cells after yellow fever vaccination. TCRdb processed the 5' RACE reads anew with MiXCR; each CDR3 protein has one entry. This sample has 100,000 or so distinct CDR3 sequences, with roughly 8.2% found just once. Here the sequenced sample was CD8+ T cells not binding an NS4B(214-222) dextramer, sorted from PBMCs, taken more than 14 days after the first yellow fever vaccination. The receptor set was obtained from a young man who received the YFV17D yellow fever vaccine.

This clonotype appeared a few times. The J gene is TRBJ2-7, the V gene TRBV27; TRBD1 matches at 9 bases. Germline loops: CDR1 MNHEY, CDR2 SMNVEV (reference sequence). The CDR3 spans 15 residues. V lost 3 bases, J lost 7 bases, and 10 bases stayed unmatched. DNA of the CDR3: TGTGCCAGCAGTTTGTTGGGGACAGGGTTAGGGGAGCAGTACTTC. Translating gives CASSLLGTGLGEQYF.

The table lists this clonotype with a few counts. The chain is built from TRBV25-1 and TRBJ1-5; D remains unclear. V dropped 3 bases and J dropped 6 bases, with 12 bases sitting between them. From germline, CDR1 is MGHDK and CDR2 SYGVNS. The CDR3 loop spans 14 amino acids. CDR3 protein: CASSEPGISQPQHF. CDR3 nucleotides: TGTGCCAGCAGTGAGCCGGGGATTTCTCAGCCCCAGCATTTT.

In its sample, this clonotype was seen a few times. The chain couples TRBV6-2 or TRBV6-3 to TRBJ2-1, with D perhaps matching TRBD2 (6 bases). The CDR3 contains 14 residues. Deletions cut 8 bases from V and 6 bases from J, with 17 bases between. Per the germline V gene, CDR1 is MNHEY and CDR2 is SVGEGT. DNA of the CDR3: TGTGCCAGCGTGGGAATAGCGGCACGCAATGAGCAGTTCTTC. This encodes CASVGIAARNEQFF.

This clonotype was observed many times. The chain has TRBV10-3 and TRBJ2-7, with 7 bases that match TRBD1. The CDR3 extends over 15 amino acids. Germline loops: CDR1 ENHRY, CDR2 SYGVKD. V trimming: 5 bases; J trimming: 0 bases; junction bases outside the gene matches: 7. The CDR3 DNA reads TGTGCCATCAGTCGCCCGACAGGGAGCTCCTACGAGCAGTACTTC. Its protein is CAISRPTGSSYEQYF.

The CDR3 nucleotides are TGCGCCAGCAGCTTGGTTATGGGGGATCAGCCCCAGCATTTT. It translates to CASSLVMGDQPQHF. The V and J genes are TRBV5-1 and TRBJ1-5; D is possibly TRBD1 (5 bases). Germline assignment: CDR1 SGHRS and CDR2 YFSETQ. With 0 bases removed from V and 5 bases from J, the gap between germline ends came to 9 bases. This CDR3 contains 14 residues. The complete variable domain, with remaining parts taken from reference TRBV5-1 and TRBJ1-5, reads KAGVTQTPRYLIKTRGQQVTLSCSPISGHRSVSWYQQTPGQGLQFLFEYFSETQRNKGNFPGRFSGRQFSNSRSEMNVSTLELGDSALYLCASSLVMGDQPQHFGDGTRLSIL.

This clonotype was detected a few times. This rearrangement joins TRBV25-1 to TRBJ2-1; D is ambiguous. V was cut by 2 bases and J by 5 bases, with 10 bases left in between. Looked up from germline, CDR1 is MGHDK and CDR2 is SYGVNS. This CDR3 has 14 residues. This chain's CDR3 is CASSEPKGHNEQFF. The CDR3 DNA reads as TGTGCCAGCAGTGAACCCAAAGGTCACAATGAGCAGTTCTTC.

The J gene is TRBJ1-2, the V gene TRBV4-1; D is unclear. V lost 1 base to trimming and J lost 7 bases, with 10 bases between them. The CDR3 has 13 residues. The germline CDR1 and CDR2 sequences are MGHRA and YSYEKL. CDR3 sequence reads: CASSQGGGSGYTF. The DNA of the CDR3 is TGCGCCAGCAGCCAAGGGGGAGGATCTGGCTACACCTTC.

The V and J genes are TRBV5-1 and TRBJ1-6; D remains ambiguous. Germline V gives CDR1 SGHRS, CDR2 YFSETQ. The V end was cut by 1 base, the J end by 6 bases, with 5 bases between. The CDR3 has 13 amino acids. CDR3 nucleotide sequence: TGCGCCAGCAGCTTGCAGTCTAATTCACCCCTCCACTTT. Protein product: CASSLQSNSPLHF.

This clonotype was seen more than once but under ten times. The chain carries TRBV10-3 and TRBJ2-7; D might be TRBD2 (6 bases). Between the trimmed V and J ends, which lost 6 bases and 1 base, there was a span of 10 bases. Per germline, CDR1 ENHRY and CDR2 SYGVKD. The CDR3 is 13 residues long. This CDR3 reads CAISKGLSYEQYF. CDR3 bases: TGTGCCATCAGCAAGGGACTGTCCTACGAGCAGTACTTC.

The chain is built from TRBV27 and TRBJ2-2; D is ambiguous. V was cut by 3 bases and J by 4 bases, with 6 bases left in between. The germline V gene has CDR1 MNHEY and CDR2 SMNVEV (reference sequence). The CDR3 contains 13 residues. For the CDR3, the DNA is TGTGCCAGCAGTTTCTCCGGCACCGGGGAGCTGTTTTTT. This translates into CASSFSGTGELFF.

The rearrangement joins TRBV7-8 to TRBJ2-1; D is unresolved. The CDR3 has 14 amino acids. Trimming took 4 bases from V and 6 from J, leaving 13 bases between them. Germline CDR1 SGHVS, CDR2 FQNEAQ. CDR3 nucleotides: TGTGCCAGCAGCTCGCTGGAACACTTCAATGAGCAGTTCTTC. It translates to CASSSLEHFNEQFF.

The gene calls are TRBV12-3 or TRBV12-4 and TRBJ2-3; D unclear. The V and J ends lost 6 bases and 5 bases respectively, with 9 bases between them. The CDR3 is 12 residues long. The CDR3 sequence: CASSRSGDTQYF. CDR3 nucleotide sequence: TGTGCCAGCAGCCGGTCGGGAGATACGCAGTATTTT.

This clonotype appeared many times. The CDR3 DNA sequence: TGTGCCATCAGTGATTACCTAGCGGGGGGACGTTACCAAGAGACCCAGTACTTC. Translation gives CAISDYLAGGRYQETQYF. The rearrangement joins TRBV10-3 to TRBJ2-5, with 11 bases identical to TRBD2. After removal of 3 bases from V and 0 bases from J, the junction contained 9 bases not matched to a gene. The CDR3 spans 18 residues. Germline loops: CDR1 ENHRY, CDR2 SYGVKD.

This clonotype was seen only a few times. V is TRBV6-1 and J is TRBJ1-1; D gene ambiguous. Trimming shortened V by 5 bases and J by 5 bases, and 6 bases separated the two germline ends. CDR1 MNHNS and CDR2 SASEGT come from the germline V gene. The length of the CDR3 is 11 residues. The CDR3 region is CASSPFTEAFF. Here the CDR3 DNA reads TGTGCCAGCAGTCCCTTTACTGAAGCTTTCTTT.

The V gene is TRBV4-1, the J gene TRBJ2-7, with no clear D. Germline-derived CDR1 and CDR2 are MGHRA and YSYEKL. This CDR3 has 13 residues. V was trimmed by 1 base and J by 2 bases, leaving 6 bases between them. The CDR3 spells CASSQVGTYEQYF. For the CDR3, the DNA is TGCGCCAGCAGCCAAGTGGGAACCTACGAGCAGTACTTC.

V gene TRBV6-1 combines with J gene TRBJ2-5, with D maybe TRBD2 (5 bases). Trimming removed 8 bases at V and 5 bases at J, with 18 bases between. There are 14 residues in the CDR3. Germline V CDR1 and CDR2: MNHNS, SASEGT. As DNA, the CDR3 is TGTGCCAGCTTACCTGAGGGCGGTCGGGAGACCCAGTACTTC. Translating gives CASLPEGGRETQYF.

V and J are TRBV11-2 and TRBJ1-3; 11 nucleotides align to TRBD1. Germline V gives CDR1 SGHAT, CDR2 FQNNGV. Trimming cost V 5 bases and J 0 bases; bases outside gene matches: 6. The length of the CDR3 is 17 residues. CDR3 sequence reads: CASSLGTGGTSGNTIYF. The CDR3 DNA sequence: TGTGCCAGCAGCCTTGGGACAGGGGGAACCTCTGGAAACACCATATATTTT.

V usage is TRBV11-2 and J usage is TRBJ1-4; tentative D call: TRBD1 (6 bases). Germline V gives CDR1 SGHAT, CDR2 FQNNGV. The CDR3 is 19 amino acids. The V and J ends lost 5 bases and 4 bases respectively, with 26 bases between them. The CDR3 loop reads CASSLFLIGTCRGNEKLFF. As DNA, the CDR3 is TGTGCCAGCAGCCTCTTTTTAATCGGGACATGCCGGGGTAATGAAAAACTGTTTTTT.

There are a few counts of this clonotype. The chain is built from TRBV5-4 and TRBJ2-3, with TRBD2 identical over 9 bases. V dropped 2 bases and J dropped 4; count of bases not matched to a gene: 5. Germline V gene lookup returns CDR1 SGHNT and CDR2 YYREEE (reference sequence). This CDR3 is 15 amino acids long. CDR3 residues: CASSFGGGAADTQYF. DNA of the CDR3: TGTGCCAGCAGCTTCGGCGGGGGGGCCGCAGATACGCAGTATTTT.

The chain has TRBV4-2 and TRBJ2-6; 8 positions match TRBD2. Germline CDR1 reads LGHNA; CDR2 reads YNFKEQ. The CDR3 consists of 18 residues. J gave up 0 bases and V 4 bases, and 8 bases lay outside the gene matches. The CDR3 region is CASSRGLAGGSGANVLTF. The CDR3 bases are TGTGCCAGCAGCCGCGGACTCGCGGGGGGCTCTGGGGCCAACGTCCTGACTTTC.

V and J are TRBV6-6 and TRBJ2-3; the D is unclear. Trimming stripped 7 bases from V and 6 bases from J, with 11 bases between. CDR3 length: 12 residues. Germline CDR1 reads MNHNY; CDR2 reads SVGAGI (reference sequence). The CDR3 protein is CASTNIPDTQYF. In DNA form, the CDR3 reads TGTGCCAGCACCAATATTCCGGATACGCAGTATTTT.

This clonotype was picked up one time. The rearrangement joins TRBV12-3 or TRBV12-4 to TRBJ2-3; TRBD2 aligns across 12 bases. The V segment lost 7 bases and the J segment 3 bases; nucleotides outside the gene matches: 14. The CDR3 contains 18 residues. CDR3 bases: TGTGCCAGCAATCGCGACTGGGCTAGCGGGGGGGCTACAGATACGCAGTATTTT. It is translated as CASNRDWASGGATDTQYF.

This clonotype was picked up a small number of times. The chain uses TRBV12-3 or TRBV12-4 and TRBJ1-1, with TRBD1 as a possible D gene (5 bases). There are 15 residues in the CDR3. V lost 2 bases, J lost 8 bases, and 18 bases lay in between. CDR3 DNA sequence: TGTGCCAGCAGTTTACCCCCTCGGACGGGACCAGAAGCTTTCTTT. Translation gives CASSLPPRTGPEAFF.

The chain combines TRBV29-1 with TRBJ2-7; 11 bases fit TRBD2. Germline V lookup: CDR1 SQVTM, CDR2 ANQGSEA. The CDR3 spans 15 residues. Unmatched junction bases numbered 9, after V lost 6 bases and J lost 2 bases. The CDR3 here is CSVQPTSGVTYEQYF. For the CDR3, the DNA is TGCAGCGTCCAACCGACTAGCGGGGTAACCTACGAGCAGTACTTC.